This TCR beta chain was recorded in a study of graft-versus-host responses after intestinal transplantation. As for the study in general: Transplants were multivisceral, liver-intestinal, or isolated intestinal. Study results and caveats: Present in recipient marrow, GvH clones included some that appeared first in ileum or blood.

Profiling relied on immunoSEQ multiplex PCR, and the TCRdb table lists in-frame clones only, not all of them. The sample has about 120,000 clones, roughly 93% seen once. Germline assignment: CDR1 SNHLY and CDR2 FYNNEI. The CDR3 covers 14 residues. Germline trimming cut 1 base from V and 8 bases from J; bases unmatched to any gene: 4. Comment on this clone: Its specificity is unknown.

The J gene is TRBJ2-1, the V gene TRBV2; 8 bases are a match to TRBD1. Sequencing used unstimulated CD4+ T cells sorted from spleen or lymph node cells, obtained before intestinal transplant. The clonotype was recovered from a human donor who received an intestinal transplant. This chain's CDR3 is CASSEGTGIYEQFF. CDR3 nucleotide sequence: TGTGCCAGCAGTGAAGGGACAGGGATCTATGAGCAGTTCTTC.